This TCR beta chain came from a study of blood T cell repertoires in COVID-19. Cohorts were determined from participant-reported clinical history. Under the authors' procedure: How many nucleated cells were present was estimated from reference gene primer amplification. Libraries were prepared by immunoSEQ multiplex PCR; TCRdb keeps only in-frame clonotypes and omits some of them. V, J and clone size were drawn from that table, and D and trimming were deduced from the DNA. The sample consists of around 430,000 clones, about 87% of them appearing once. Trimming removed 4 bases at V and 6 bases at J, with 18 bases between. CDR3 length equals 16 residues. Germline V gene lookup returns CDR1 MNHEY and CDR2 SMNVEV (reference sequence).

The sequenced sample consisted of PBMCs or T cells enriched from blood (not recorded which). The chain joins TRBV27 to TRBJ2-2, with D hard to call. The receptor's source is a woman aged 50 to 60 who had recovered from COVID-19. This CDR3 reads CASSSQFSRGPGELFF. The CDR3 DNA reads TGTGCCAGCAGTTCCCAGTTCTCCCGCGGCCCCGGGGAGCTGTTTTTT.